These 26 T cell receptor beta chains were sequenced from one sample in a study of post-analysis software for immune sequencing data. Carried by the TCR beta cDNA libraries were unique molecular identifiers. TCRdb reprocessed the PCR reads via MiXCR and lists one record per CDR3 protein. This table holds hundreds of thousands of distinct CDR3 sequences, 30% found once. Whole-study findings and limits: Patients carried five TRBV segments more frequently than controls did, and TRBV5-6, TRBV5-1 and TRBV20-1 were among them.

Their antigen targets remain unknown. The specimen was blood. These receptors all stem from a girl aged 10-17 years with multiple sclerosis.

The CDR3 sequence is CASRRLYDSGNTIYF. The CDR3 DNA reads as TGTGCCAGCAGGAGGCTGTATGACTCTGGAAACACCATATATTTT. The chain recombines TRBV6-5 with TRBJ1-3; no definite D call. Per the germline V gene, CDR1 is MNHEY and CDR2 is SVGAGI. V lost 6 bases and J lost 0, with 12 bases in between. CDR3 length: 15 residues.

The chain carries TRBV7-2 and TRBJ2-7, with 14 bases lining up with TRBD2. Germline V gene data show CDR1 as SGHTA and CDR2 as FQGNSA. V gave up 5 bases and J gave up 5 bases; unmatched junction bases: 5. The CDR3 extends over 15 amino acids. The CDR3 DNA sequence: TGTGCCAGCAGCGCCGGACTAGCGGGAGGCGACGAGCAGTACTTC. This codes for CASSAGLAGGDEQYF.

This chain joins TRBV12-3 or TRBV12-4 and TRBJ2-3; D unresolved. CDR3 length: 11 amino acids. V was pared by 8 bases and J by 4 bases, with 7 bases between. Written as DNA, the CDR3 is TGTGCCAGCGTGACACCAGATACGCAGTATTTT. This sequence encodes CASVTPDTQYF.

This clonotype has a handful of counts. The J gene is TRBJ2-7, the V gene TRBV20-1; maybe TRBD1 (5 bases). The germline V and J ends were trimmed by 1 base and 1 base, with 11 bases remaining between them. Germline V lookup: CDR1 DFQATT, CDR2 SNEGSKA (reference sequence). This CDR3 spans 14 amino acids. The CDR3 sequence is CSARGAGISYEQYF. In DNA form, the CDR3 reads TGCAGTGCTAGAGGGGCAGGGATATCCTACGAGCAGTACTTC.

This clonotype turned up a few times. J is TRBJ2-4 and V is TRBV20-1; 10 positions match TRBD2. There are 16 residues in the CDR3. Germline CDR1 reads DFQATT; CDR2 reads SNEGSKA (reference sequence). V was pared by 2 bases and J by 3 bases, with 7 bases of the junction left unmatched. Here the CDR3 reads CSARRLAGASKNIQYF. The CDR3 DNA follows: TGCAGTGCTAGAAGGCTAGCGGGGGCAAGCAAAAACATTCAGTACTTC.

This rearrangement joins TRBV19 to TRBJ2-3; tentatively, D is TRBD2 (5 bases). Per the germline V gene, CDR1 is LNHDA and CDR2 is SQIVND (reference sequence). CDR3 length equals 15 residues. Trimming left V 5 bases short and J 4 bases short, with 16 bases between. The CDR3 loop reads CASSDRGSFSDTQYF. CDR3 in DNA: TGTGCCAGTAGTGACCGAGGGTCGTTTTCAGATACGCAGTATTTT.

There are a few counts of this clonotype. This rearrangement joins TRBV12-3 or TRBV12-4 to TRBJ1-2; D unresolved. The CDR3 extends over 11 amino acids. Trimming took off 3 bases at V and 8 bases at J, with 7 bases between the two ends. The CDR3 nucleotides are TGTGCCAGCAGTTTTCAAGTGGGCTACACCTTC. Protein product: CASSFQVGYTF.

The J gene is TRBJ2-3, the V gene TRBV9; TRBD1 is a possible D gene (5 bases). Trimming removed 2 bases from V and 8 bases from J, with 12 bases in between. The CDR3 length is 13 residues. Germline V lookup: CDR1 SGDLS, CDR2 YYNGEE. CDR3 sequence (DNA): TGTGCCAGCAGCGTTGCCGAGCAGGGTACGCAGTATTTT. The encoded protein is CASSVAEQGTQYF.

This clonotype was recorded a few times. The chain links TRBV6-5 to TRBJ2-4; 11 positions match TRBD2. The germline V gene encodes CDR1 MNHEY and CDR2 SVGAGI. This CDR3 contains 20 residues. After removal of 2 bases from V and 0 bases from J, the junction contained 12 bases not matched to a gene. The CDR3 coding sequence is TGTGCCAGCAGTTACCCTCCGACTAGCGGGATTTTTCTAGCCAAAAACATTCAGTACTTC. The encoded protein is CASSYPPTSGIFLAKNIQYF.

This clonotype came up a few times. The chain couples TRBV7-9 to TRBJ2-7; 7 nucleotides align to TRBD1. There are 17 residues in the CDR3. V lost 5 bases, J lost 6 bases, and 19 bases stayed unmatched. Germline CDR1 reads SEHNR; CDR2 reads FQNEAQ (reference sequence). The CDR3 DNA reads TGTGCCAGCAGCCCAAGCCGGGGCAGGGGGACAGCTAGCGAGCAGTACTTC. Translating it yields CASSPSRGRGTASEQYF.

The J gene is TRBJ1-4, the V gene TRBV6-5, with D perhaps TRBD1 (6 bases). The CDR3 is made up of 15 amino acids. Per germline, CDR1 MNHEY and CDR2 SVGAGI. V was shortened by 2 bases and J by 3 bases, with 10 bases between the two germline ends. In nucleotides, the CDR3 is TGTGCCAGCAGTTACCGGGGGACACCTAATGAAAAACTGTTTTTT. Translating gives CASSYRGTPNEKLFF.

The CDR3 reads CASSSHPGTIEGYTF. CDR3 DNA: TGTGCCAGCAGCTCTCATCCCGGGACAATAGAGGGCTACACCTTC. The chain couples TRBV7-2 to TRBJ1-2; a possible D gene is TRBD1 (6 bases). CDR1 is SGHTA, CDR2 FQGNSA, per germline. The CDR3 has 15 residues. V lost 4 bases to trimming and J lost 8 bases, with 20 bases between them.

This chain links TRBV7-2 with TRBJ2-3; D uncertain. The V end was cut by 5 bases, the J end by 3 bases, with 9 bases between. In germline, CDR1 is SGHTA, CDR2 FQGNSA. The CDR3 has 13 amino acids. The CDR3 nucleotides are TGTGCCAGCAGCCGCATCGTGACAGATACGCAGTATTTT. It codes for CASSRIVTDTQYF. The variable domain in full, completed from reference TRBV7-2 and TRBJ2-3, reads GAGVSQSPSNKVTEKGKDVELRCDPISGHTALYWYRQSLGQGLEFLIYFQGNSAPDKSGLPSDRFSAERTGGSVSTLTIQRTQQEDSAVYLCASSRIVTDTQYFGPGTRLTVL.

In regard to this clonotype: The junction departs from germline at one end; a sequencing error may be responsible. The J gene is TRBJ2-1, the V gene TRBV7-2, with D tentatively TRBD2 (6 bases). The CDR3 runs 15 residues. Germline CDR1 reads SGHTA; CDR2 reads FQGNSA. The CDR3 sequence: CASSLALSGPNEQFF. CDR3 DNA sequence: TGTGCCAGCAGTTTAGCGCTGAGCGGGCCTAATGAGCAGTTCTTC.

This clonotype was seen a few times. The genes are TRBV7-2 and TRBJ2-7; D gene ambiguous. The CDR3 is made up of 14 amino acids. Germline CDR1 and CDR2: SGHTA and FQGNSA. V was clipped by 0 bases and J by 6 bases, with 12 bases between them. The CDR3 nucleotides read TGTGCCAGCAGCTTAGCGGGCATGGGATTCGAGCAGTACTTC. Translating it yields CASSLAGMGFEQYF.

The chain links TRBV10-3 to TRBJ2-1; no clear D. CDR1 is ENHRY, CDR2 SYGVKD, per germline. This CDR3 has 11 amino acids. Trimming cost V 2 bases and J 8 bases, with 4 bases left between them. This CDR3 is CAISEGHEQFF. DNA of the CDR3: TGTGCCATCAGTGAGGGTCATGAGCAGTTCTTC.

The rearrangement links TRBV24-1 to TRBJ2-3; no firm D call. The CDR3 is 11 residues long. Germline V gene data show CDR1 as KGHDR and CDR2 as SFDVKD. The ends were cut back, 9 bases at V and 2 bases at J, with 5 bases in the middle. CDR3 sequence reads: CATGVTDTQYF. CDR3 sequence (DNA): TGTGCCACCGGGGTCACAGATACGCAGTATTTT.

This chain links TRBV20-1 with TRBJ2-7, with 13 positions matching TRBD2. This CDR3 region has 19 residues. Germline CDR1 is DFQATT and CDR2 is SNEGSKA (reference sequence). The junction had 21 bases not matched to a gene; V was cut back by 6 bases and J by 4 bases. CDR3 in amino acids: CSAENPDGRLAGGTYEQYF. CDR3 DNA: TGCAGTGCGGAGAATCCCGACGGAAGACTAGCGGGAGGCACTTACGAGCAGTACTTC.

This clonotype was detected only a few times. This chain joins TRBV15 and TRBJ2-7, with D tentatively TRBD1 (6 bases). Per germline, CDR1 LNHNV and CDR2 YYDKDF (reference sequence). The CDR3 has 16 residues. V lost 3 bases to trimming and J lost 3 bases, with 18 bases between them. Here the CDR3 reads CATSSFNRERRYEQYF. CDR3 DNA: TGTGCCACCAGCAGCTTTAACAGGGAAAGGCGCTACGAGCAGTACTTC.

On this clonotype itself: The germline gene is not matched at one end of the junction; a read error may be the cause. The chain employs TRBV5-1 and TRBJ2-1, with D tentatively TRBD1 (6 bases). The CDR3 runs to 18 residues. Looked up from germline, CDR1 is SGHRS and CDR2 is YFSETQ. CDR3 sequence reads: CASSFGTRVGPAYNVQFF. The CDR3 bases are TGCGCCAGCAGCTTCGGGACACGGGTGGGTCCCGCCTACAATGTGCAGTTCTTC.

This clonotype came up a few times. The V call is TRBV9, the J call TRBJ2-1; 8 bases line up with TRBD1. J lost 7 bases, V lost 2 bases, and 11 bases had no gene match. Germline V gene sequence: CDR1 SGDLS, CDR2 YYNGEE. The CDR3 consists of 16 residues. CDR3 sequence: CASSVGLGQGKNEQFF. For the CDR3, the DNA is TGTGCCAGCAGCGTCGGGCTCGGACAGGGTAAAAATGAGCAGTTCTTC.

The rearrangement joins TRBV4-3 to TRBJ2-1; D is unresolved. Looked up from germline, CDR1 is LGHNA and CDR2 is YSLEER. V was shortened by 1 base and J by 5 bases, with 15 bases between the two germline ends. The length of the CDR3 is 16 residues. The CDR3 sequence is CASSQVGLGPHNEQFF. The CDR3 region has the DNA TGCGCCAGCAGCCAAGTCGGTCTAGGCCCCCACAATGAGCAGTTCTTC.

This rearrangement joins TRBV6-6 to TRBJ2-1; TRBD2 agrees at 7 bases. Trimming removed 0 bases from V and 3 bases from J; junction bases left unmatched: 5. The CDR3 totals 16 residues. Germline-derived CDR1 and CDR2 are MNHNY and SVGAGI (reference sequence). The CDR3 nucleotides are TGTGCCAGCAGTTACTCTTGGGGGGGGGACTACAATGAGCAGTTCTTC. Residues: CASSYSWGGDYNEQFF.

The chain uses TRBV7-8 and TRBJ1-2; weak D call: TRBD1 (5 bases). Per the germline V gene, CDR1 is SGHVS and CDR2 is FQNEAQ. Trimming stripped 5 bases from V and 8 bases from J, with 18 bases between. This CDR3 is built from 14 residues. CDR3 region: CASSLSQGGGGYTF. The DNA of the CDR3 is TGTGCCAGCAGCCTATCCCAGGGAGGTGGGGGCTACACCTTC.

This clonotype has only one observation. This chain joins TRBV7-2 and TRBJ1-6; D is unclear. Germline V lookup: CDR1 SGHTA, CDR2 FQGNSA. V was shortened by 1 base and J by 10 bases, with 14 bases between the two germline ends. This CDR3 contains 15 residues. CDR3 bases: TGTACCAGCAGCTTAGGGCGGCAGTCCGAATCACCCCTCCACTTT. Residues: CTSSLGRQSESPLHF.

This clonotype was recorded once. V usage is TRBV5-1 and J usage is TRBJ1-2; 7 nucleotides agree with TRBD1. The CDR3 extends over 13 amino acids. Germline V CDR1 and CDR2: SGHRS, YFSETQ. With 4 bases clipped from V and 8 bases from J, the junction kept 8 bases outside the gene matches. The CDR3 coding sequence is TGCGCCAGCAGCCCAGACAGGGCGGAAGGCTACACCTTC. Protein sequence: CASSPDRAEGYTF.